This note documents a single T cell receptor (beta chain) sequence. No cognate antigen has been identified for it. Qualities for individual bases were not recorded, and no much larger clone is one base off. This sample is drawn from a study of control samples from healthy donors and cancer patients (dated by TCRdb to between 2020 and 2021). Receptor amplification or capture employed the immunoSEQ multiplex PCR assay. TCRdb obtained this table from immuneACCESS and retained in-frame rearrangements with V and J assigned. These tables miss some clones; where compared with another copy, unresolved V genes account for less than half of the shortfall, and the remainder is unexplained. This sample gives fewer than 85,000 clones in total; over 90% of them show up just once. Clones ranked in the top ten supply roughly 3% of the sample. Relative to germline, V is 7 bases shorter and J is 6 bases shorter, with 12 bases between their ends. From the cysteine up to the phenylalanine, the CDR3 has a length of 12 residues. The retained sequence is limited to the CDR3, 36 bases, with the frame set at the first base.

Sequencing was performed on blood. This sequence uses TRBV12-3 or TRBV12-4 and TRBJ1-2, with the D gene call left open. The clonotype was recovered from a woman in her 30s in good health. The DNA sequence follows: TGTGCCAGCAAACGCTCAGGCGATGGCTACACCTTC. It translates to CASKRSGDGYTF.